This T cell receptor (beta chain) was identified in a study of radiation and T cells in renal cell carcinoma. Overall study findings and caveats: Pretreatment tumor biopsies were lacking, so baseline clonotypes are unknown.

As for this clone: Its antigen is currently unknown.

Using immunoSEQ multiplex PCR, the repertoire was profiled, and TCRdb retains in-frame clones only, with some absent. The sample contains around 130,000 clones, over 75% of which appear only once. Time point denoted: blood 2 weeks post-SBRT. Treatment defined: 15 Gy SBRT to primary tumor, nephrectomy 4 weeks later. Blood was sampled at baseline, 2 weeks and 4 weeks after SBRT. The ends were cut back, 3 bases at V and 5 bases at J, with 7 bases in the middle. Per the germline V gene, CDR1 is MNHNS and CDR2 is SASEGT. This CDR3 is 12 amino acids long. The clonotype was recovered from a woman in her sixties or seventies with renal cell carcinoma. The source material was blood, sampled from a patient whose treatment included radiotherapy and nephrectomy. The chain carries TRBV6-1 and TRBJ2-5; D unresolved. CDR3 residues: CASSDLWETQYF. For the CDR3, the DNA is TGTGCCAGCAGTGACCTTTGGGAGACCCAGTACTTC.